The 10 T cell receptor beta chains in this list originate from one sample, sequenced in a study of shared clonotypes between healthy human individuals. Generated by immunoSEQ multiplex PCR, the TCRdb table keeps only in-frame clones and is missing some. The table lists roughly 2.5 million clones, around nine tenths of them singletons. Source material: naive CD4+ T cells sorted from blood. Subset in this sample: CD45RA+ positively selected. These TCRs come from a man aged 18 to 29 in good health.

The rearrangement uses TRBV6-5 and TRBJ1-1, with D tentatively TRBD1 (6 bases). This CDR3 has 13 amino acids. Trimming took 10 bases from V and 5 from J, leaving 17 bases between them. Germline CDR1 MNHEY, CDR2 SVGAGI. The CDR3 reads CATREGGWTEAFF. CDR3 bases: TGTGCCACCCGGGAGGGGGGGTGGACTGAAGCTTTCTTT.

The V gene is TRBV27, the J gene TRBJ2-6; no reliable D call. CDR3 length: 16 amino acids. Looked up from germline, CDR1 is MNHEY and CDR2 is SMNVEV (reference sequence). Deletions cut 2 bases from V and 1 base from J, with 9 bases between. The DNA of the CDR3 is TGTGCCAGCAGTTTAGACTTTGGGTCTGGGGCCAACGTCCTGACTTTC. Its protein is CASSLDFGSGANVLTF.

This sequence joins TRBV6-5 and TRBJ2-3; no clear D. This CDR3 region has 15 residues. Germline V gene lookup returns CDR1 MNHEY and CDR2 SVGAGI. V was cut by 0 bases and J by 3 bases, with 10 bases left in between. CDR3 sequence (DNA): TGTGCCAGCAGTTACTCGAACCCTGAGACAGATACGCAGTATTTT. This codes for CASSYSNPETDTQYF.

The J gene is TRBJ2-7, the V gene TRBV5-1; 11 nucleotides match TRBD2. The germline V gene has CDR1 SGHRS and CDR2 YFSETQ. Losses at the gene ends were 0 bases for V and 3 bases for J; bases not matched to a gene: 11. CDR3 length equals 18 residues. The CDR3 nucleotides are TGCGCCAGCAGCTTGGCCCCTAGCGGGAGGTCTTCGCGCTACGAGCAGTACTTC. Protein: CASSLAPSGRSSRYEQYF.

This clone was seen just once. This rearrangement joins TRBV5-4 to TRBJ1-5; maybe TRBD1 (6 bases). There are 13 residues in the CDR3. Germline values: CDR1 SGHNT, CDR2 YYREEE (reference sequence). Trimming took off 3 bases at V and 10 bases at J, with 14 bases between the two ends. DNA for the CDR3: TGTGCCAGCAGCTGGGGGCGGGAGGGACCCCAGCATTTT. Translation: CASSWGREGPQHF.

Comments on this clone: Additional DNA sequences in this sample encode the identical CDR3. The gene calls are TRBV7-2 and TRBJ2-7; 8 positions agree with TRBD1. With 1 base clipped from V and 0 bases from J, the junction kept 2 bases outside the gene matches. This CDR3 contains 15 residues. The V gene's germline CDR1 is SGHTA and CDR2 FQGNSA. The DNA for the CDR3 is TGTGCCAGCAGCTTAGTTGGACAGGGCTCCTACGAGCAGTACTTC. This sequence encodes CASSLVGQGSYEQYF.

The chain has TRBV30 and TRBJ1-1; D uncertain. The CDR3 has 11 residues. CDR1 and CDR2 from the germline V gene are GTSNPN and SVGIG (reference sequence). The V and J ends lost 0 bases and 11 bases respectively, with 10 bases between them. CDR3 DNA sequence: TGTGCCTGGAGTGTAGAAGAGTCGGCTTTCTTT. It specifies CAWSVEESAFF.

V gene TRBV19 combines with J gene TRBJ2-1; either TRBD1 or TRBD2 may fit D (6 bases each). The V and J ends lost 3 bases and 4 bases respectively, with 19 bases between them. Per germline, CDR1 LNHDA and CDR2 SQIVND (reference sequence). The CDR3 is 17 residues long. The CDR3 bases are TGTGCCAGTAGTATCGAAGGAACAGGGAGGCAGTACAATGAGCAGTTCTTC. It translates to CASSIEGTGRQYNEQFF.

The chain carries TRBV30 and TRBJ1-2; 11 bases fit TRBD1. CDR1 and CDR2 from the germline V gene are GTSNPN and SVGIG (reference sequence). The CDR3 contains 13 residues. Trimming took 5 bases from V and 3 from J; bases not matched to a gene: 2. In DNA form, the CDR3 reads TGTGCCTGGGGACAGGGGGCTCACTATGGCTACACCTTC. It yields the protein CAWGQGAHYGYTF.

This clone was seen only once. This rearrangement joins TRBV7-2 to TRBJ2-5; the D is unclear. The J call may be in error: the DNA end matches TRBJ2-7 better. This CDR3 has 12 amino acids. Germline V CDR1 and CDR2: SGHTA, FQGNSA. CDR3 sequence: CASSFNNYEQYF. The DNA of the CDR3 is TGTGCCAGCAGCTTCAACAACTACGAGCAGTACTTC.